This TCR beta chain was captured by sequencing in a study of Ad26.COV2.S vaccination and SARS-CoV-2 variants. Only in-frame clones appear in the TCRdb table, and some are missing; sequencing was by immunoSEQ multiplex PCR. The sample carries hundreds of thousands of clones, approximately 88% recorded once. The CDR3 is made up of 13 amino acids. V lost 8 bases, J lost 0 bases, and 10 bases lay in between. Treatment indicated: some 20 received Ad26.COV2.S at low or high dose, single or two shots; 5 received placebo; per-sample allocation not given. Each sample was drawn 63 days after the first injection (of vaccine or placebo).

The receptor was derived from a person between 18 and 65 years old who received the Ad26.COV2.S COVID-19 vaccine or a placebo. Material: peripheral blood, obtained in a trial of Ad26.COV2.S vaccine versus placebo. This chain joins TRBV12-3 or TRBV12-4 and TRBJ1-1; D not certain. This CDR3 reads CASQRELNTEAFF. CDR3 coding DNA: TGTGCCAGCCAGCGGGAATTGAACACTGAAGCTTTCTTT.